This T cell receptor beta chain was found in a study of T cell repertoires in cytomegalovirus infection. About the study: Public TCR beta signature analysis indicated the presence of both CMV infection and matching HLA type.

About this clonotype: The antigen is undetermined.

Study-wide points: What dominated the ex vivo response were HLA-C-restricted CMV-specific TCR beta clonotypes.

V gave up 5 bases and J gave up 3 bases, with 9 bases separating them. CDR1 and CDR2 (germline): KGHDR, SFDVKD. The CDR3 is made up of 13 amino acids. TCRdb recomputed calls from the reads with MiXCR, one row per CDR3 protein. The sample carries around 630,000 distinct CDR3 sequences, 24% recorded once. The chain joins TRBV24-1 to TRBJ1-1; possibly TRBD1 for D (5 bases). The TCR was taken from a human donor in good health (CMV status not recorded). Some clones in this sample may be carry-over from other donors' samples. The source material was CD8+ T cells from PBMCs. CDR3 in DNA: TGTGCCACCAGTGTTGGGGACTACACTGAAGCTTTCTTT. This gives the protein CATSVGDYTEAFF.